The 20 T cell receptor beta chains given below trace back to one sample, sequenced in a study of PD-1 blockade in classical Hodgkin lymphoma. Produced via immunoSEQ multiplex PCR; TCRdb's table is partial and in-frame only. Found here are roughly 5,700 clones, roughly four fifths of them singletons; the top ten hold 9% to 12%. All trial patients relapsed after autologous stem cell transplantation. Thawed PBMCs underwent magnetic negative selection to obtain purified CD8+ T cells. Sequences were derived from CD8+ T cells from blood, sampled at baseline. Every receptor here comes from a human donor with classical Hodgkin lymphoma.

In DNA form, the CDR3 reads TGTGCCTGGGCTGACAGTTCTGGGGCCAACGTCCTGACTTTC. Protein: CAWADSSGANVLTF. The chain uses TRBV30 and TRBJ2-6; TRBD1 might be the D (5 bases). Trimming left V 5 bases short and J 1 base short, with 9 bases between. The CDR3 sequence is 14 residues long. Germline V gives CDR1 GTSNPN, CDR2 SVGIG (reference sequence).

The genes are TRBV7-3 and TRBJ2-2; TRBD2 is a possible D gene (6 bases). The CDR3 runs to 15 residues. With 6 bases removed from V and 0 bases from J, the gap between germline ends came to 11 bases. Germline values: CDR1 SGHTA, CDR2 FQGTGA. The CDR3 is CASSLSGPNTGELFF. CDR3 DNA: TGTGCCAGCAGTCTTAGCGGTCCGAACACCGGGGAGCTGTTTTTT.

This sequence joins TRBV19 and TRBJ2-2; D gene unclear. From germline, CDR1 is LNHDA and CDR2 SQIVND (reference sequence). Trimming removed 1 base at V and 0 bases at J, with 3 bases between. The CDR3 totals 14 residues. The CDR3 DNA reads as TGTGCCAGTAGTATAGTCGCGAACACCGGGGAGCTGTTTTTT. As protein: CASSIVANTGELFF.

This clone was detected only once. V is TRBV18 and J is TRBJ2-3, with 10 bases identical to TRBD1. Germline V gene data show CDR1 as KGHSH and CDR2 as LQKENI. The CDR3 sequence is 15 residues long. J was trimmed by 7 bases and V by 3 bases; bases with no gene match: 7. Here the CDR3 DNA reads TGTGCCAGCTCACCCGACAGGGGGCTGGGGAATACGCAGTATTTT. Its translation is CASSPDRGLGNTQYF.

This clone occurred a few times. The chain employs TRBV6-6 and TRBJ2-5; either TRBD1 or TRBD2 may fit D (5 bases each). CDR1 MNHNY and CDR2 SVGAGI come from the germline V gene (reference sequence). V shed 5 bases and J shed 4 bases, with 14 bases lying between them. The CDR3 is 14 residues long. The CDR3 nucleotides are TGTGCCAGCAGTGAGGTGGGGGAAGGAGAGACCCAGTACTTC. Translation: CASSEVGEGETQYF.

Of note for this clone: One end of the junction varies from germline; a read error may be responsible. V usage is TRBV10-3 and J usage is TRBJ2-2, with TRBD1 matching 8 bases. The CDR3 consists of 16 residues. Per germline, CDR1 ENHRY and CDR2 SYGVKD. The CDR3: CATSEPGTGNTGELFF. DNA of the CDR3: TGTGCCACCAGTGAACCCGGGACAGGGAACACCGGGGAGCTGTTTTTT.

V gene TRBV7-8 combines with J gene TRBJ2-3; D not certain. Trimming stripped 2 bases from V and 5 bases from J, with 5 bases between. The CDR3 sequence is 12 residues long. The germline gives CDR1 SGHVS, CDR2 FQNEAQ. CDR3: CASSLKGDTQYF. For the CDR3, the DNA is TGTGCCAGCAGCTTAAAGGGAGATACGCAGTATTTT.

A few counts support this clone. V usage is TRBV10-2 and J usage is TRBJ2-2; 7 bases line up with TRBD2. Germline CDR1 and CDR2: WSHSY and SAAADI. The CDR3 loop spans 14 amino acids. J lost 3 bases, V lost 6 bases, and 4 bases had no gene match. The CDR3 is CASRSAGYTGELFF. The DNA for the CDR3 is TGCGCCAGCAGATCAGCGGGGTACACCGGGGAGCTGTTTTTT.

The V gene is TRBV13, the J gene TRBJ2-3; either TRBD1 or TRBD2 may fit D (6 bases each). V shed 2 bases and J shed 6 bases, with 15 bases lying between them. Germline V lookup: CDR1 PRHDT, CDR2 FYEKMQ (reference sequence). The CDR3 covers 15 residues. The CDR3 sequence is CASSLNGGRVDTQYF. The CDR3 DNA reads as TGTGCCAGCAGCTTAAACGGGGGCAGGGTTGATACGCAGTATTTT.

V usage is TRBV29-1 and J usage is TRBJ1-1; a possible D gene is TRBD1 (6 bases). Trimming pared 6 bases from V and 1 base from J, leaving 15 bases between. CDR1 SQVTM and CDR2 ANQGSEA come from the germline V gene. The CDR3 sequence is 14 residues long. CDR3: CSVENRETNTEAFF. The CDR3 nucleotides are TGCAGCGTGGAAAACAGGGAAACGAACACTGAAGCTTTCTTT.

This chain connects TRBV5-1 to TRBJ1-6; a possible D gene is TRBD1 (6 bases). The CDR3 contains 14 residues. V shed 4 bases and J shed 9 bases, with 14 bases lying between them. CDR1 and CDR2 (germline): SGHRS, YFSETQ. The CDR3 region has the DNA TGCGCCAGCAGCGACGGGGGCGGAGGTTCACCCCTCCACTTT. Its translation is CASSDGGGGSPLHF. Complete variable domain (other parts from reference TRBV5-1 and TRBJ1-6): KAGVTQTPRYLIKTRGQQVTLSCSPISGHRSVSWYQQTPGQGLQFLFEYFSETQRNKGNFPGRFSGRQFSNSRSEMNVSTLELGDSALYLCASSDGGGGSPLHFGNGTRLTVT.

This clone was counted only a few times. The gene calls are TRBV19 and TRBJ2-1, with a tentative D call TRBD1 (6 bases). Germline V gene data show CDR1 as LNHDA and CDR2 as SQIVND (reference sequence). This CDR3 contains 13 residues. Trimming cost V 3 bases and J 9 bases, with 12 bases left between them. The CDR3 is CASSMGAAGEQFF. In DNA, the CDR3 is TGTGCCAGTAGTATGGGGGCGGCCGGTGAGCAGTTCTTC.

In its sample, this clone was seen a few times. Distinct nucleotide sequences in the sample also encode this CDR3. The chain uses TRBV19 and TRBJ1-1; TRBD1 matches at 9 bases. The CDR3 spans 12 residues. Germline V gives CDR1 LNHDA, CDR2 SQIVND (reference sequence). The V segment lost 7 bases and the J segment 5 bases; nucleotides outside the gene matches: 2. CDR3 protein: CASKDRGTEAFF. The CDR3 DNA follows: TGTGCCAGTAAGGACAGGGGTACTGAAGCTTTCTTT.

This chain joins TRBV4-3 and TRBJ2-7; no clear D. Germline CDR1 is LGHNA and CDR2 is YSLEER. With 0 bases removed from V and 2 bases from J, the gap between germline ends came to 8 bases. CDR3 length: 14 residues. CDR3 in DNA: TGCGCCAGCAGCCAAGATCGAGGAGCCTACGAGCAGTACTTC. Encoded protein: CASSQDRGAYEQYF.

The V call is TRBV10-1, the J call TRBJ2-7, with D hard to call. The germline V gene encodes CDR1 WNHNN and CDR2 SYGVQD (reference sequence). V lost 6 bases to trimming and J lost 7 bases, with 10 bases between them. This CDR3 is 11 amino acids long. CDR3 nucleotides: TGCGCCAGCAGCCCAGGCCGGGAGCAGTACTTC. Translated, it gives CASSPGREQYF.

The chain joins TRBV7-9 to TRBJ2-3; D uncertain. CDR3 size: 13 residues. CDR1 and CDR2 from the germline V gene are SEHNR and FQNEAQ (reference sequence). The V and J ends lost 4 bases and 2 bases respectively, with 7 bases between them. This CDR3 is CASSSSLTDTQYF. The CDR3 DNA sequence: TGTGCCAGCAGCTCCTCCCTCACAGATACGCAGTATTTT.

Here the CDR3 reads CASAADSNQPQHF. In DNA form, the CDR3 reads TGTGCCAGTGCTGCCGATAGCAATCAGCCCCAGCATTTT. The chain employs TRBV19 and TRBJ1-5; no definite D call. This CDR3 is built from 13 residues. Deletions cut 8 bases from V and 0 bases from J, with 8 bases between. The germline V gene has CDR1 LNHDA and CDR2 SQIVND (reference sequence).

V and J are TRBV6-5 and TRBJ1-4, with D possibly being TRBD1 (5 bases). Germline CDR1 is MNHEY and CDR2 is SVGAGI. V lost 1 base to trimming and J lost 7 bases, with 13 bases between them. The CDR3 is 15 residues long. The CDR3, as DNA: TGTGCCAGCAGTTACTGGTCAGGGTTGGGTGAAAAACTGTTTTTT. It specifies CASSYWSGLGEKLFF.

The chain carries TRBV9 and TRBJ2-3, with 9 positions matching TRBD1. The V gene end was trimmed by 3 bases and the J gene end by 2 bases; junction bases not matched to a gene: 10. The CDR3 covers 17 residues. Germline V gene sequence: CDR1 SGDLS, CDR2 YYNGEE. DNA of the CDR3: TGTGCCAGCAGCGCGGAGGGAACAGGGGGCATCACAGATACGCAGTATTTT. The encoded protein is CASSAEGTGGITDTQYF.

The chain employs TRBV4-3 and TRBJ1-1; a weak D match, TRBD1 (5 bases). Germline V gene lookup returns CDR1 LGHNA and CDR2 YSLEER. The CDR3 runs to 14 residues. The V and J ends lost 0 bases and 8 bases respectively, with 13 bases between them. As DNA, the CDR3 is TGCGCCAGCAGCCAAGACTTTGGACAACGGGAAGCTTTCTTT. Translation: CASSQDFGQREAFF.